These T cell receptor beta chains were read from a single sample in a study of T cells after somatic rescue of genetic block. The method was immunoSEQ multiplex PCR; TCRdb's version includes in-frame clones alone and lacks a portion of them. The sample includes some 15,000 clones, roughly 71% of them seen just once. The sequencing sample was made of peripheral blood mononuclear cells (PBMCs). The source of these receptors is a man aged 18 to 30. Each CDR3 is given with its conserved first and last residue. D genes are given only for firm matches. Clone size appears in some rows only: once, few, many, or a class for an expanded clone.

D: TRBD2
J: TRBJ2-1
V: TRBV2
size: -
DNA: TGTGCCAGCAGCGCCCCTCTAGCGGGAGTAAACAGGGAGCAGTTCTTC
CDR3: CASSAPLAGVNREQFF

D: -
J: TRBJ1-1
V: TRBV10-3
size: few
DNA: TGTGCCATCAGTGAAAGACAAAATGAAGCTTTCTTT
CDR3: CAISERQNEAFF

D: -
J: TRBJ2-7
V: TRBV7-8
size: few
DNA: TGTGCCAGCAGCTGGGGGGACTACGAGCAGTACTTC
CDR3: CASSWGDYEQYF

D: TRBD2
J: TRBJ2-5
V: TRBV18
size: -
DNA: TGTGCCAGCTCACTTGGGACTAGCGGAGAGACCCAGTACTTC
CDR3: CASSLGTSGETQYF

D: TRBD2
J: TRBJ2-3
V: TRBV19
size: -
DNA: TGTGCCAGTAGTATGACTAGCGGGAGTCGCACAGATACGCAGTATTTT
CDR3: CASSMTSGSRTDTQYF

D: TRBD1
J: TRBJ1-3
V: TRBV16
size: few
DNA: TGTGCCAGCAGCCAATCAACAGGGGGATTTGGAAACACCATATATTTT
CDR3: CASSQSTGGFGNTIYF

D: -
J: TRBJ2-3
V: TRBV5-1
size: -
DNA: TGCGCCATCCGACGGGACCAAAGCACAAATACGCAGTATTTT
CDR3: CAIRRDQSTNTQYF

D: TRBD1
J: TRBJ1-5
V: TRBV5-5
size: -
DNA: TGTGCCAGCAGTTGGACAGGGAATCAGCCCCAGCATTTT
CDR3: CASSWTGNQPQHF

D: TRBD2
J: TRBJ2-1
V: TRBV6-5
size: -
DNA: TGTGCCAGCAGATATCGGGGGGGCCTCTACAATGAGCAGTTCTTC
CDR3: CASRYRGGLYNEQFF

D: -
J: TRBJ2-2
V: TRBV19
size: -
DNA: TGTGCCAGTAGTGAACTCACCGGGGAGCTGTTTTTT
CDR3: CASSELTGELFF

D: TRBD1
J: TRBJ1-1
V: TRBV5-1
size: medium-sized
DNA: TGCGCCAGCAGCTTGACCACAGGGGGGTCTTTCACTGAAGCTTTCTTT
CDR3: CASSLTTGGSFTEAFF

D: -
J: TRBJ2-5
V: TRBV11-2
size: -
DNA: TGTGCCAGCAGCTTTAGCGTGGGAGAGACCCAGTACTTC
CDR3: CASSFSVGETQYF

D: -
J: TRBJ1-2
V: TRBV6-6
size: -
DNA: TGTGCCAGCAGTCAGACAGGTACCTATGGCTACACCTTC
CDR3: CASSQTGTYGYTF

D: TRBD1
J: TRBJ2-7
V: TRBV25-1
size: few
DNA: TGTGCCAGCAGCCCGAGAGTGACAGGGGCAAGAGTGCAGTACTTC
CDR3: CASSPRVTGARVQYF

D: TRBD1
J: TRBJ2-3
V: TRBV6-5
size: -
DNA: TGTGCCAGCAGTTGGGACAGGGTCACGCAGTATTTT
CDR3: CASSWDRVTQYF

D: TRBD1
J: TRBJ1-1
V: TRBV19
size: -
DNA: TGTGCCAGTAGTATCCAGGGGGCGAACACTGAAGCTTTCTTT
CDR3: CASSIQGANTEAFF

D: TRBD2
J: TRBJ2-4
V: TRBV10-2
size: -
DNA: TGCGCCAGCAGTTTGTTAGCGGGATCGCTAGCCAAAAACATTCAGTACTTC
CDR3: CASSLLAGSLAKNIQYF

D: TRBD1
J: TRBJ1-6
V: TRBV28
size: few
DNA: TGTGCCAGCAGTTTTTGGACAGGGGGCCATTCACCCCTCCACTTT
CDR3: CASSFWTGGHSPLHF

D: TRBD1
J: TRBJ2-7
V: TRBV7-9
size: -
DNA: TGTGCCAGCAGCTATCTACAGGGGGCTCGCTACGAGCAGTACTTC
CDR3: CASSYLQGARYEQYF

D: -
J: TRBJ1-4
V: TRBV5-1
size: -
DNA: TGCGCCAGCAGCTTCAAATTGGGGCCTAGGGCAACTAATGAAAAACTGTTTTTT
CDR3: CASSFKLGPRATNEKLFF

D: -
J: TRBJ2-7
V: TRBV28
size: -
DNA: TGTGCCAGCAGTGAAATAGACCGAGGTAACGAGCAGTACTTC
CDR3: CASSEIDRGNEQYF

D: -
J: TRBJ2-7
V: TRBV18
size: -
DNA: TGTGCCAGCTCCCAGGAGGGTACCCTAGGGTCCTACGAGCAGTACTTC
CDR3: CASSQEGTLGSYEQYF

D: -
J: TRBJ2-2
V: TRBV6-6
size: -
DNA: TGTGCCACTTTAGGGGCTAGAGGTTCCGCCGGGGAGCTGTTTTTT
CDR3: CATLGARGSAGELFF

D: -
J: TRBJ2-7
V: TRBV5-1
size: -
DNA: TGCGCCAGCAGCTTGGGGCGGGGGCCCTACGAGCAGTACTTC
CDR3: CASSLGRGPYEQYF

D: TRBD1
J: TRBJ2-5
V: TRBV25-1
size: -
DNA: TGTGCCAGCAGTGGGGACAGGGGAGTCCAAGAGACCCAGTACTTC
CDR3: CASSGDRGVQETQYF

D: TRBD1
J: TRBJ2-7
V: TRBV6-4
size: few
DNA: TGTGCCAGCAGCGCTCGGGGACAGACAATTTACTACGAGCAGTACTTC
CDR3: CASSARGQTIYYEQYF

D: -
J: TRBJ1-2
V: TRBV18
size: -
DNA: TGTGCCAGCTCACCGGACAGCTCTACTAACTATGGCTACACCTTC
CDR3: CASSPDSSTNYGYTF

D: -
J: TRBJ2-7
V: TRBV2
size: few
DNA: TGTGCCAGCAGTGAAGCTATCTCTCCCCAACTGTACTTC
CDR3: CASSEAISPQLYF

D: -
J: TRBJ2-7
V: TRBV30
size: -
DNA: TGTGCCTGGAGTGGGTATGGCGAGCAGTACTTC
CDR3: CAWSGYGEQYF

D: -
J: TRBJ2-7
V: TRBV6-6
size: once
DNA: TGTGCCAGCAGTCCCGCCAGTTCCTACGAGCAGTACTTC
CDR3: CASSPASSYEQYF

D: -
J: TRBJ2-4
V: TRBV7-2
size: -
DNA: TGTGCCAGCAGCTCGGCTGGAAACATTCAGTACTTC
CDR3: CASSSAGNIQYF

D: -
J: TRBJ1-4
V: TRBV27
size: few
DNA: TGTGCCAGCAGGGGAGCAGGGAACACTAATGAAAAACTGTTTTTT
CDR3: CASRGAGNTNEKLFF

D: TRBD2
J: TRBJ2-3
V: TRBV10-3
size: once
DNA: TGTGCCATCAGTCACCTGCTAGCGGGAGAGGGAGATACGCAGTATTTT
CDR3: CAISHLLAGEGDTQYF

D: TRBD1
J: TRBJ2-2
V: TRBV11-3
size: -
DNA: TGTGCCAGCAGCTTTTCAAAGCGGACAGGTGTGGACACCGGGGAGCTGTTTTTT
CDR3: CASSFSKRTGVDTGELFF

D: -
J: TRBJ1-6
V: TRBV7-3
size: few
DNA: TGTGCCAGCAGCTTACGAGGAACCAATTCACCCCTCCACTTT
CDR3: CASSLRGTNSPLHF

D: -
J: TRBJ1-4
V: TRBV27
size: -
DNA: TGTGCCAGCAGTTTATTACCGGGGGGGGCTAATGAAAAACTGTTTTTT
CDR3: CASSLLPGGANEKLFF

D: TRBD2
J: TRBJ2-1
V: TRBV6-1
size: -
DNA: TGTGCCAGCAGTGAAAGGGCGCTAGCGGGGGCGAGAGGAGTCCTCTTC
CDR3: CASSERALAGARGVLF

D: TRBD1
J: TRBJ2-5
V: TRBV28
size: -
DNA: TGTGCCAGCAGTTTTGAAGGACAGGGAATAAAGACCCAGTACTTC
CDR3: CASSFEGQGIKTQYF

D: -
J: TRBJ2-7
V: TRBV6-5
size: -
DNA: TGTGCCAGCAGTTACTCCCCTCACGAGCAGTACTTC
CDR3: CASSYSPHEQYF

D: TRBD2
J: TRBJ2-1
V: TRBV19
size: -
DNA: TGTGCCAGTAGTCCCTTAGCGGGGGCTTTGCTAAATGAGCAGTTCTTC
CDR3: CASSPLAGALLNEQFF

D: -
J: TRBJ2-7
V: TRBV11-3
size: -
DNA: TGTGCCAGCAGCTCAGGGGCAGGGCTCGAGCAGTACTTC
CDR3: CASSSGAGLEQYF

D: -
J: TRBJ2-7
V: TRBV29-1
size: few
DNA: TGCAGCGTTGAAGCTACCGGATGGGGGCGAGGCTCCTACGAGCAGTACTTC
CDR3: CSVEATGWGRGSYEQYF